The 27 T cell receptor beta chains presented below share a single source sample, sequenced in a study of blood T cell repertoires in COVID-19. Method: immunoSEQ multiplex PCR; TCRdb's copy keeps in-frame clones and lacks some. The repertoire holds 400,000 to 500,000 clones, 85% to 90% seen once, with approximately 1.8% in the top ten. Sequenced sample: PBMCs or T cells enriched from blood (not recorded which). The receptors stem from a woman in her 40s who had recovered from COVID-19.

The V and J genes are TRBV7-9 and TRBJ1-2; 7 positions match TRBD1. The J segment lost 6 bases and the V segment lost 6 bases, leaving 4 bases of the junction unmatched. The CDR3 loop spans 12 amino acids. The germline gives CDR1 SEHNR, CDR2 FQNEAQ (reference sequence). The CDR3 region is CASRPGQDGYTF. For the CDR3, the DNA is TGTGCCAGCAGGCCTGGACAGGATGGCTACACCTTC. Full variable domain (outside the CDR3, taken from reference TRBV7-9 and TRBJ1-2): DTGVSQNPRHKITKRGQNVTFRCDPISEHNRLYWYRQTLGQGPEFLTYFQNEAQLEKSRLLSDRFSAERPKGSFSTLEIQRTEQGDSAMYLCASRPGQDGYTFGSGTRLTVV.

This chain connects TRBV30 to TRBJ1-1; unclear D gene. Trimming cost V 2 bases and J 0 bases, with 7 bases left between them. The CDR3 covers 13 residues. Germline values: CDR1 GTSNPN, CDR2 SVGIG (reference sequence). For the CDR3, the DNA is TGTGCCTGGAGTTGGGGAGTGAACACTGAAGCTTTCTTT. Its translation: CAWSWGVNTEAFF. The full variable domain, in which reference TRBV30 and TRBJ1-1 provide the parts outside the CDR3, is SQTIHQWPATLVQPVGSPLSLECTVEGTSNPNLYWYRQAAGRGLQLLFYSVGIGQISSEVPQNLSASRPQDRQFILSSKKLLLSDSGFYLCAWSWGVNTEAFFGQGTRLTVV.

J is TRBJ2-7 and V is TRBV6-5, with 12 bases matching TRBD2. The ends lost 5 bases at V and 2 bases at J; junction bases unmatched: 4. Per the germline V gene, CDR1 is MNHEY and CDR2 is SVGAGI. The CDR3 sequence is 15 residues long. CDR3 nucleotides: TGTGCCAGCAGTCCCCTAGCGGGAGGGACCTACGAGCAGTACTTC. Translating it yields CASSPLAGGTYEQYF.

The V gene is TRBV4-3, the J gene TRBJ2-1; 9 bases align to TRBD1. The germline gives CDR1 LGHNA, CDR2 YSLEER. The CDR3 has 15 amino acids. Losses at the gene ends were 2 bases for V and 7 bases for J; bases not matched to a gene: 6. CDR3 protein: CASSQWTGVVNEQFF. The CDR3 nucleotides are TGCGCCAGCAGCCAATGGACAGGGGTCGTAAATGAGCAGTTCTTC.

This clone appeared a few times. V and J are TRBV18 and TRBJ2-3, with D possibly TRBD2 on 6 matching bases. The CDR3 extends over 14 amino acids. Per the germline V gene, CDR1 is KGHSH and CDR2 is LQKENI. The V end was cut by 3 bases, the J end by 6 bases, with 13 bases between. CDR3 residues: CASSPPGDRDTQYF. The CDR3 DNA reads as TGTGCCAGCTCACCGCCGGGAGATCGTGATACGCAGTATTTT.

The V gene is TRBV5-4, the J gene TRBJ1-1, with TRBD1 matching over 9 bases. Germline V gene lookup returns CDR1 SGHNT and CDR2 YYREEE (reference sequence). The V segment lost 4 bases and the J segment 2 bases; nucleotides outside the gene matches: 6. There are 15 residues in the CDR3. CDR3: CASSHPGQGNTEAFF. CDR3 bases: TGTGCCAGCAGCCATCCGGGACAGGGAAACACTGAAGCTTTCTTT. Together with reference TRBV5-4 and TRBJ1-1, the CDR3 gives the full variable domain: ETGVTQSPTHLIKTRGQQVTLRCSSQSGHNTVSWYQQALGQGPQFIFQYYREEENGRGNFPPRFSGLQFPNYSSELNVNALELDDSALYLCASSHPGQGNTEAFFGQGTRLTVV.

This CDR3 reads CASTVAGQETQYF. In DNA, the CDR3 is TGTGCCAGCACCGTAGCGGGACAAGAGACCCAGTACTTC. The J gene is TRBJ2-5, the V gene TRBV6-5; 8 bases align to TRBD2. In germline, CDR1 is MNHEY, CDR2 SVGAGI. The CDR3 loop spans 13 amino acids. V shed 7 bases and J 2 bases; nucleotides not matched to a gene: 3.

This clone was recorded only once. The rearrangement links TRBV9 to TRBJ2-3; 7 bases align to TRBD2. The V segment lost 0 bases and the J segment 1 base; nucleotides outside the gene matches: 5. This CDR3 has 16 amino acids. CDR1 is SGDLS and CDR2 is YYNGEE in the germline V gene. The CDR3 sequence is CASSVGIGRGTDTQYF. CDR3 nucleotide sequence: TGTGCCAGCAGCGTAGGAATAGGGAGGGGCACAGATACGCAGTATTTT.

The chain combines TRBV5-4 with TRBJ2-2, with a possible D match to TRBD2 (6 bases). The CDR3 spans 16 residues. The V gene lost 0 bases and the J gene lost 5 bases, with 14 bases spanning the gap. CDR1 and CDR2 (germline): SGHNT, YYREEE (reference sequence). CDR3 DNA sequence: TGTGCCAGCAGCTTGGCCTGGGGAGGACCTACCGGGGAGCTGTTTTTT. Its protein is CASSLAWGGPTGELFF.

A single count supports this clone. The chain carries TRBV10-2 and TRBJ2-1; a possible D gene is TRBD1 (6 bases). Germline V CDR1 and CDR2: WSHSY, SAAADI. Trimming cost V 6 bases and J 5 bases, with 17 bases left between them. The CDR3 extends over 15 amino acids. This CDR3 is CASSETWTVNNEQFF. Here the CDR3 DNA reads TGCGCCAGCAGCGAAACATGGACAGTCAACAATGAGCAGTTCTTC.

This rearrangement joins TRBV6-5 to TRBJ2-3; possible D gene TRBD2, 5 bases. The germline V gene has CDR1 MNHEY and CDR2 SVGAGI. There are 15 residues in the CDR3. Between the trimmed V and J ends, which lost 8 bases and 2 bases, there was a span of 17 bases. The CDR3 nucleotides are TGTGCCAGCGTGTTCTATTCGGGATCCACAGATACGCAGTATTTT. Encoded protein: CASVFYSGSTDTQYF.

V usage is TRBV3-1 (or the pseudogene TRBV3-2) and J usage is TRBJ1-2; D unresolved. CDR1 is LGHDT and CDR2 is YNNKEL in the germline V gene (reference sequence). Deletions cut 1 base from V and 4 bases from J, with 13 bases between. This CDR3 is 15 amino acids long. The CDR3 bases are TGTGCCAGCAGCCAAGGGGTTGAGGGTTTCTATGGCTACACCTTC. Its translation is CASSQGVEGFYGYTF.

The chain joins TRBV18 to TRBJ2-2; weak D call: TRBD1 (5 bases). V lost 3 bases and J lost 1, with 6 bases in between. Looked up from germline, CDR1 is KGHSH and CDR2 is LQKENI. The CDR3 loop spans 14 amino acids. Here the CDR3 reads CASSPTENTGELFF. In nucleotides, the CDR3 is TGTGCCAGCTCACCGACAGAGAACACCGGGGAGCTGTTTTTT.

Of note for this clone: The limits of the CDR3 on the DNA are not certain, so only TCRdb's listed CDR3 is given. The chain carries TRBV21-1 and TRBJ1-3; the DNA was not compared with TRBD1, the D call given in the table. TRBV21-1 is marked as a pseudogene. A total of 16 residues make up the CDR3, ends included. The CDR3 loop reads CASAVGQGASGNTIYF.

The chain carries TRBV10-1 and TRBJ2-7, with D possibly TRBD2 on 6 matching bases. The V gene lost 3 bases and the J gene lost 5 bases, with 14 bases spanning the gap. The CDR3 is 14 residues long. CDR1 is WNHNN, CDR2 SYGVQD, per germline (reference sequence). CDR3 sequence (DNA): TGCGCCAGCAGTGATCCCGGAGGGAGCCACGAGCAGTACTTC. This gives the protein CASSDPGGSHEQYF.

The chain carries TRBV5-1 and TRBJ2-7; 7 bases match TRBD1. This CDR3 comprises 15 residues. The V gene end was trimmed by 3 bases and the J gene end by 3 bases; junction bases not matched to a gene: 9. Germline values: CDR1 SGHRS, CDR2 YFSETQ. CDR3 sequence: CASSYGTAIDYEQYF. The CDR3 DNA is TGCGCCAGCAGCTACGGGACAGCCATCGACTACGAGCAGTACTTC. Full variable domain (missing parts from reference TRBV5-1 and TRBJ2-7): KAGVTQTPRYLIKTRGQQVTLSCSPISGHRSVSWYQQTPGQGLQFLFEYFSETQRNKGNFPGRFSGRQFSNSRSEMNVSTLELGDSALYLCASSYGTAIDYEQYFGPGTRLTVT.

The rearrangement joins TRBV5-6 to TRBJ2-6, with 8 bases fitting TRBD2. The V segment lost 2 bases and the J segment 6 bases; nucleotides outside the gene matches: 7. The CDR3 consists of 16 residues. From germline, CDR1 is SGHDT and CDR2 YYEEEE. CDR3 bases: TGTGCCAGCAGCTTAACGGGAGGGTCACAGGCCAACGTCCTGACTTTC. It is translated as CASSLTGGSQANVLTF.

J is TRBJ1-3 and V is TRBV27, with unresolved D. Trimming shortened V by 8 bases and J by 4 bases, and 18 bases separated the two germline ends. CDR3 length equals 15 residues. CDR1 is MNHEY, CDR2 SMNVEV, per germline (reference sequence). CDR3 amino acids: CASARVTAEGNTIYF. Here the CDR3 DNA reads TGTGCCAGCGCCAGAGTAACAGCAGAGGGAAACACCATATATTTT.

This clone was detected once. J is TRBJ1-6 and V is TRBV2; 9 nucleotides agree with TRBD1. CDR1 and CDR2 from the germline V gene are SNHLY and FYNNEI. CDR3 length: 15 residues. V lost 6 bases and J lost 12; bases outside the gene matches: 12. This CDR3 reads CASSDTRGQGKPLHF. The CDR3 region has the DNA TGTGCCAGCAGCGACACGAGGGGACAGGGCAAACCCCTCCACTTT.

V gene TRBV27 combines with J gene TRBJ2-7, with 9 bases lining up with TRBD1. V lost 4 bases, J lost 5 bases, and 12 bases stayed unmatched. In germline, CDR1 is MNHEY, CDR2 SMNVEV (reference sequence). The CDR3 consists of 16 residues. CDR3 region: CASSSQTGGSPHEQYF. The DNA for the CDR3 is TGTGCCAGCAGTTCCCAGACAGGGGGTTCCCCCCACGAGCAGTACTTC.

The gene calls are TRBV5-5 and TRBJ2-7; D may be TRBD2 (6 bases). The CDR3 has 16 residues. Trimming removed 2 bases from V and 3 bases from J, with 18 bases in between. The germline V gene encodes CDR1 SGHKS and CDR2 YYEKEE (reference sequence). Here the CDR3 reads CASSFRGLAPRYEQYF. In DNA, the CDR3 is TGTGCCAGCAGCTTCCGGGGGTTGGCCCCCCGCTACGAGCAGTACTTC.

V gene TRBV11-3 combines with J gene TRBJ2-1; TRBD2 matches at 10 bases. V gave up 4 bases and J gave up 6 bases; unmatched junction bases: 6. Germline loops: CDR1 SGHNT, CDR2 YENEEA. There are 15 residues in the CDR3. The CDR3 nucleotides read TGTGCCAGCAGCTATTCCACTAGCGGGACCAATGAGCAGTTCTTC. Translation gives CASSYSTSGTNEQFF.

The gene calls are TRBV4-1 and TRBJ2-7; TRBD2 agrees at 12 bases. J gave up 6 bases and V 5 bases, and 11 bases lay outside the gene matches. The CDR3 extends over 16 amino acids. Per the germline V gene, CDR1 is MGHRA and CDR2 is YSYEKL. The CDR3 here is CASSSRTSGIRGEQYF. CDR3 nucleotide sequence: TGCGCCAGCAGCTCTCGGACTAGCGGGATTCGGGGCGAGCAGTACTTC.

The genes are TRBV3-1 (or the pseudogene TRBV3-2) and TRBJ2-5; 10 bases match TRBD2. V was pared by 4 bases and J by 5 bases, with 10 bases of the junction left unmatched. From germline, CDR1 is LGHDT and CDR2 YNNKEL (reference sequence). This CDR3 region has 16 residues. CDR3 DNA: TGTGCCAGCAGCCGCGGCTCTAGCGGGAGTATCGAGACCCAGTACTTC. Its translation is CASSRGSSGSIETQYF.

The chain recombines TRBV10-2 with TRBJ2-1; TRBD1 aligns across 10 bases. CDR3 length: 18 amino acids. Germline CDR1 and CDR2: WSHSY and SAAADI. V gave up 7 bases and J gave up 0 bases; unmatched junction bases: 12. CDR3 protein: CASKGTGDHRSSYNEQFF. The CDR3 nucleotides read TGCGCCAGCAAAGGGACAGGGGACCATCGGAGCTCCTACAATGAGCAGTTCTTC.

This clone was observed a single time. The chain is built from TRBV27 and TRBJ2-1, with 16 bases matching TRBD2. This CDR3 comprises 17 residues. Germline assignment: CDR1 MNHEY and CDR2 SMNVEV (reference sequence). Trimming cost V 7 bases and J 6 bases; bases outside gene matches: 9. CDR3 protein: CASTLGLAGGNFNEQFF. CDR3 sequence (DNA): TGTGCCAGCACGCTGGGACTAGCGGGAGGGAACTTCAATGAGCAGTTCTTC.

The chain employs TRBV5-8 and TRBJ1-2; 8 bases agree with TRBD1. Trimming took 4 bases from V and 4 from J; bases not matched to a gene: 12. Germline V lookup: CDR1 SGHTS, CDR2 YDEGEE. The CDR3 loop spans 16 amino acids. The CDR3 DNA reads as TGTGCCAGCAGCGAAGCCTTAGGACAGGGAGGCTATGGCTACACCTTC. This encodes CASSEALGQGGYGYTF.